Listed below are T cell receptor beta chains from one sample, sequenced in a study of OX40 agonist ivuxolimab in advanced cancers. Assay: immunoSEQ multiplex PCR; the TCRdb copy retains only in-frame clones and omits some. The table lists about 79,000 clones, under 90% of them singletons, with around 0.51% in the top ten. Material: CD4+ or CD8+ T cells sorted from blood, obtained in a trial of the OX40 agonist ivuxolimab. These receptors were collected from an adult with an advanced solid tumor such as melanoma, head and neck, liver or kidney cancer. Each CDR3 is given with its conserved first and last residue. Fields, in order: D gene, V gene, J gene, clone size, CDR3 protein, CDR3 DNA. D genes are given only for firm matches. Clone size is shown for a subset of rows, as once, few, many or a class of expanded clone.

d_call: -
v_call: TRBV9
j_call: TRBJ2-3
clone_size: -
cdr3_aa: CASSRGANTDTQYF
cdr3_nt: TGTGCCAGCAGTCGGGGGGCAAACACAGATACGCAGTATTTT

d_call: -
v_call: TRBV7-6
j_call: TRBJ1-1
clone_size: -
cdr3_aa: CASSLSVNTEAFF
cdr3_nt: TGTGCCAGCAGCTTATCGGTGAACACTGAAGCTTTCTTT

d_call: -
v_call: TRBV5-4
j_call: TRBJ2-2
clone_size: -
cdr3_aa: CASTPRGNTGELFF
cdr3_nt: TGTGCCAGCACCCCTAGGGGGAACACCGGGGAGCTGTTTTTT

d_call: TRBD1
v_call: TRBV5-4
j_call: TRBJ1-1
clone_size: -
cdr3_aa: CASSRGQEVGTEAFF
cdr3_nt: TGTGCCAGCAGCAGGGGGCAGGAGGTAGGGACTGAAGCTTTCTTT

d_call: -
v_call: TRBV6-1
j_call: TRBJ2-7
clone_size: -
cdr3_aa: CAGSLGILYEQYF
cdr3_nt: TGTGCCGGATCGTTAGGAATTCTTTACGAGCAGTACTTC

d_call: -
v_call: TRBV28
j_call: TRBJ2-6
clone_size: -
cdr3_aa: CASSDVPGGAYSGANVLTF
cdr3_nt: TGTGCCAGCAGTGACGTTCCTGGCGGGGCTTACTCTGGGGCCAACGTCCTGACTTTC

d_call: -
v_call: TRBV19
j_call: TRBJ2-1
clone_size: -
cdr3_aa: CASSITGSSYNEQFF
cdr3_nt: TGTGCCAGTAGTATCACCGGTAGCTCCTACAATGAGCAGTTCTTC

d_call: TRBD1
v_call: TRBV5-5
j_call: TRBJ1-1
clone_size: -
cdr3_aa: CASSPNRGGTEAFF
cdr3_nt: TGTGCCAGCAGCCCAAACAGGGGTGGCACTGAAGCTTTCTTT

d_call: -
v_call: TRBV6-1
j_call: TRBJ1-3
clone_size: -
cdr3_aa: CASSQEGPRPGNTIYF
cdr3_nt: TGTGCCAGCAGTCAAGAAGGCCCTCGTCCTGGAAACACCATATATTTT

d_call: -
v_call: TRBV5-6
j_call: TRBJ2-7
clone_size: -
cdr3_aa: CASSFRAVSSYEQYF
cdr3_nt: TGTGCCAGCAGCTTTCGGGCGGTGAGCTCCTACGAGCAGTACTTC

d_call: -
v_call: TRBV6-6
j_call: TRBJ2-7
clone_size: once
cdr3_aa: CASSYSNHGSYEQYF
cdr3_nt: TGTGCCAGCAGTTACTCTAATCATGGGAGCTACGAGCAGTACTTC

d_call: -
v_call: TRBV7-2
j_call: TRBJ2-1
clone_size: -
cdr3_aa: CASSPRPGTPVFF
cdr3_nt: TGTGCCAGCAGCCCCCGCCCGGGGACCCCGGTGTTCTTC

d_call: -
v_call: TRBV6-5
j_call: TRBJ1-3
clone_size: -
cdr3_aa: CASSSWNSGNTIYF
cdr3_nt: TGTGCCAGCAGTTCTTGGAACTCTGGAAACACCATATATTTT

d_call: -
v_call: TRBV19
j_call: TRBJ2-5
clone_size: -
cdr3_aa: CASSMYGRETQYF
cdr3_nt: TGTGCCAGTAGTATGTATGGGAGAGAGACCCAGTACTTC

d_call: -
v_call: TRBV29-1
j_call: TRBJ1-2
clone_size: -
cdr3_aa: CSVEGGTYGYTF
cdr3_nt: TGCAGCGTTGAGGGAGGTACCTATGGCTACACCTTC

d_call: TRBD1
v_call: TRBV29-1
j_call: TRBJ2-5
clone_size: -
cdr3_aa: CSASTGGETQYF
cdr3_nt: TGCAGCGCCTCTACAGGGGGGGAGACCCAGTACTTC

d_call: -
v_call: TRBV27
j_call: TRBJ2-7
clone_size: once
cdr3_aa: CASSFGPGFGGREQYF
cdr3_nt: TGTGCCAGCAGTTTCGGACCCGGTTTCGGGGGCAGGGAGCAGTACTTC

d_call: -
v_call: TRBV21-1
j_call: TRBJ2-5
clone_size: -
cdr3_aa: CASSSRTGQETQYF
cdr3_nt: TGTGCCAGCAGCTCTCGGACAGGGCAAGAGACCCAGTACTTC

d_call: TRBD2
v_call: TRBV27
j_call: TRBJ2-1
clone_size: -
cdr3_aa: CASSFGLTPGLAGGPGYNEQFF
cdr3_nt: TGTGCCAGTAGTTTCGGGCTCACTCCGGGACTAGCGGGAGGGCCTGGCTACAATGAGCAGTTCTTC

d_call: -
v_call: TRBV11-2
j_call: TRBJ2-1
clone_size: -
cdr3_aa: CASSLEGTPYNEQFF
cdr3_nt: TGTGCCAGCAGCTTAGAGGGGACCCCGTACAATGAGCAGTTCTTC

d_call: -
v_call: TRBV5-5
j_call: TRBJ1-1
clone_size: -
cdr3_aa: CASSRNGGEAFF
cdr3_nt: TGTGCCAGCAGCCGTAATGGGGGTGAAGCTTTCTTT

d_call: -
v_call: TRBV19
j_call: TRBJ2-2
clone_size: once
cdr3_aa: CASSARVSTGELFF
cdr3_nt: TGTGCCAGTAGTGCCAGGGTGAGCACCGGGGAGCTGTTTTTT

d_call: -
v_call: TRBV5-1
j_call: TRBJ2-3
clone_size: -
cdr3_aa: CASSLGTPSTDTQYF
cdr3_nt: TGCGCCAGCAGCTTGGGGACACCTAGCACAGATACGCAGTATTTT

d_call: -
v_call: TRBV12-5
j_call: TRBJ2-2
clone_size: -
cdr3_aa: CASGLLQGNTGELFF
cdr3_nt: TGTGCTAGTGGTTTGTTACAGGGGAACACCGGGGAGCTGTTTTTT

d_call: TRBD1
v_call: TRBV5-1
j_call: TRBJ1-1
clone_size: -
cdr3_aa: CASSFGQGNTEAFF
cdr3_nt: TGCGCCAGCAGCTTCGGACAGGGGAACACTGAAGCTTTCTTT

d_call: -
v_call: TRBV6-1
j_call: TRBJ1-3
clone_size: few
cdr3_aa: CASSAQGRYSGNTIYF
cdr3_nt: TGTGCCAGCAGTGCCCAGGGACGGTACTCTGGAAACACCATATATTTT

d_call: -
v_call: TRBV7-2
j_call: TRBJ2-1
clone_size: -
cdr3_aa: CASSFVASRGNEQFF
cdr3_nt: TGTGCCAGCAGCTTTGTGGCCAGCCGCGGCAATGAGCAGTTCTTC

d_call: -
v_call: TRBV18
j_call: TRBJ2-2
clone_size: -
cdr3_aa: CASSPVMGGDGELFF
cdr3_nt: TGTGCCAGCTCACCAGTTATGGGCGGTGACGGGGAGCTGTTTTTT

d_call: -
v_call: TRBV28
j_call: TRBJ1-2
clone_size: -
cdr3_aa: CASSSPPGYGYTF
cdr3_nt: TGTGCCAGCAGTTCTCCCCCGGGGTATGGCTACACCTTC

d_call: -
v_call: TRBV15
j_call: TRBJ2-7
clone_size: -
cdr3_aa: CATSRDSAFIVDEQYF
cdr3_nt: TGTGCCACCAGCAGAGATTCCGCCTTTATTGTGGACGAGCAGTACTTC

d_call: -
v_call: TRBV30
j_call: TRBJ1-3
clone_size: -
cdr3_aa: CAWSVGGSGNTIYF
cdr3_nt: TGTGCCTGGAGTGTTGGTGGGTCTGGAAACACCATATATTTT

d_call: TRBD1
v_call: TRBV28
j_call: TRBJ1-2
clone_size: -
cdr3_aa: CASTQDRGLEGYTF
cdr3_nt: TGTGCCAGCACCCAGGACAGGGGTCTCGAAGGCTACACCTTC

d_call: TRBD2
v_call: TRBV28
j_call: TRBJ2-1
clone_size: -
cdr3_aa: CASRTPRTSGIYNEQFF
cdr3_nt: TGTGCCAGCAGGACACCGCGGACTAGCGGGATATACAATGAGCAGTTCTTC

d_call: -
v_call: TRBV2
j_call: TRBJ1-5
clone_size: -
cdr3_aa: CASSDAGYSNQPQHF
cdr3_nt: TGTGCCAGCAGTGACGCAGGGTATAGCAATCAGCCCCAGCATTTT

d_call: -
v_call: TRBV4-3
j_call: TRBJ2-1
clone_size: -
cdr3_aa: CASSHITDNEQFF
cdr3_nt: TGCGCCAGCAGCCATATCACGGACAATGAGCAGTTCTTC

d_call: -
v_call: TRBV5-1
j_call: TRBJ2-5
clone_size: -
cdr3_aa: CASSSIRGGTQYF
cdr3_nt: TGCGCCAGCAGCTCCATCAGGGGGGGGACCCAGTACTTC

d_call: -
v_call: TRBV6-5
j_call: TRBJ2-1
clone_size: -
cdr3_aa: CASSYNPGALSEQFF
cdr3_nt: TGTGCCAGCAGTTACAACCCGGGAGCCCTCAGTGAGCAGTTCTTC

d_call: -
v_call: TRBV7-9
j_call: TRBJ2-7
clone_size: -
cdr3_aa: CASSFPLRDNSYEQYF
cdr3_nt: TGTGCCAGCAGCTTCCCTCTCCGGGACAACTCCTACGAGCAGTACTTC

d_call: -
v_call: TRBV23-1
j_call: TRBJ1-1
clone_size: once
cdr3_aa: CASSQSPGEATEAFF
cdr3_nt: TGCGCCAGCAGTCAATCCCCCGGGGAGGCCACTGAAGCTTTCTTT

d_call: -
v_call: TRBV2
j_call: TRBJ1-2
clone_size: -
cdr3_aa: CASSEKGVVDGYTF
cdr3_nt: TGTGCCAGCAGTGAAAAGGGTGTCGTTGATGGCTACACCTTC

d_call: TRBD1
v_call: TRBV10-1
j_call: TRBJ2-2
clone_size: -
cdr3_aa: CASSPLVGRDRPNTGELFF
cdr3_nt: TGCGCCAGCAGCCCCCTAGTGGGTCGGGACAGGCCGAACACCGGGGAGCTGTTTTTT

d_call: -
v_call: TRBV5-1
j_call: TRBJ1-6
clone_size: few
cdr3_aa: CASSPGWLANSPLHF
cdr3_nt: TGCGCCAGCAGCCCGGGGTGGTTGGCAAATTCACCCCTCCACTTT

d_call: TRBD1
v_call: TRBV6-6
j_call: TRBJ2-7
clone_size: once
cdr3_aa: CASSYDGQGFNEQYF
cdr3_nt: TGTGCCAGCAGTTACGACGGACAGGGGTTCAACGAGCAGTACTTC

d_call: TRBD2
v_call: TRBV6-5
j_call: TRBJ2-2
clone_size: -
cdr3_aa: CASSYVAGGPAGELFF
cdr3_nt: TGTGCCAGCAGTTACGTCGCGGGAGGGCCGGCCGGGGAGCTGTTTTTT

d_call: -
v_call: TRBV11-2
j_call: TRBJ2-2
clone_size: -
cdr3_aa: CASSLEVVTATPGELFF
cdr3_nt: TGTGCCAGCAGCTTAGAGGTCGTGACAGCCACACCGGGGGAGCTGTTTTTT

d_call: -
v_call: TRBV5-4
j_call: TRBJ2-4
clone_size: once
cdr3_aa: CASSSELAKNIQYF
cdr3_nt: TGTGCCAGCAGCTCTGAGTTAGCCAAAAACATTCAGTACTTC

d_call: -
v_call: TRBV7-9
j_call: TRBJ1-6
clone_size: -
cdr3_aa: CASSPARPDFSHSPLHF
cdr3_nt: TGTGCCAGCAGCCCCGCCAGGCCTGATTTCTCCCACTCACCCCTCCACTTT